The next 2 T cell receptor beta chains were all read from a single sample in a study of cytomegalovirus exposure and HLA in healthy donors. Amplification used 60 Vbeta primers and 13 Jbeta primers. Sequencing used immunoSEQ multiplex PCR; TCRdb keeps in-frame clones, though not all of them. The sample has roughly 150,000 clones; about 75% are singletons. The source material was PBMCs. These TCRs come from a male donor in good health and CMV-seronegative.

CDR3 loop: CASSVMGGQGIGEQFF. CDR3 DNA sequence: TGTGCCAGCAGCGTTATGGGGGGACAGGGAATCGGTGAGCAGTTCTTC. The chain couples TRBV9 to TRBJ2-1, with TRBD1 matching 9 bases. After removal of 2 bases from V and 9 bases from J, the junction contained 12 bases not matched to a gene. Germline V lookup: CDR1 SGDLS, CDR2 YYNGEE. This CDR3 is built from 16 residues. The complete variable domain, with remaining parts taken from reference TRBV9 and TRBJ2-1, reads DSGVTQTPKHLITATGQRVTLRCSPRSGDLSVYWYQQSLDQGLQFLIQYYNGEERAKGNILERFSAQQFPDLHSELNLSSLELGDSALYFCASSVMGGQGIGEQFFGPGTRLTVL.

The chain joins TRBV18 to TRBJ1-2; no reliable D call. The germline gives CDR1 KGHSH, CDR2 LQKENI. V was cut by 3 bases and J by 5 bases, with 13 bases left in between. CDR3 length: 14 amino acids. The DNA of the CDR3 is TGTGCCAGCTCACCCTCGGAGGGAGTGTATGGCTACACCTTC. Translating it yields CASSPSEGVYGYTF.